The 20 T cell receptor beta chains below all came from one sample that was sequenced in a study of cytomegalovirus exposure and HLA in healthy donors. PCR used 60 Vbeta primers and 13 Jbeta primers. Clones were read by immunoSEQ multiplex PCR, and TCRdb kept only the in-frame ones, dropping some. The sample consists of some 140,000 clones, roughly 77% of them appearing once. Sequenced input: PBMCs. These receptors were taken from a female donor in good health and CMV-seronegative.

V gene TRBV28 combines with J gene TRBJ2-2, with 13 bases identical to TRBD2. J lost 3 bases, V lost 3 bases, and 7 bases had no gene match. CDR1 and CDR2 (germline): MDHEN, SYDVKM. This CDR3 comprises 18 residues. In DNA, the CDR3 is TGTGCCAGCAGTTTGGGGACTAGCGGGGTTTTCGACACCGGGGAGCTGTTTTTT. Translating gives CASSLGTSGVFDTGELFF.

The genes are TRBV7-8 and TRBJ2-4; 11 bases fit TRBD2. Per the germline V gene, CDR1 is SGHVS and CDR2 is FQNEAQ. Trimming removed 5 bases from V and 7 bases from J; junction bases left unmatched: 13. The CDR3 sequence is 17 residues long. CDR3: CASSPPLAGGPGNIQYF. In nucleotides, the CDR3 is TGTGCCAGCAGCCCGCCCTTAGCGGGAGGGCCGGGGAACATTCAGTACTTC.

This clone appeared once. The J gene is TRBJ2-7, the V gene TRBV7-2, with 12 bases aligning to TRBD2. V was clipped by 8 bases and J by 7 bases; unmatched bases: 12. The CDR3 sequence is 15 residues long. The germline gives CDR1 SGHTA, CDR2 FQGNSA. The CDR3 region is CASVVASGGAEEQYF. The DNA of the CDR3 is TGTGCCAGCGTCGTAGCTAGCGGGGGGGCGGAGGAGCAGTACTTC.

This rearrangement joins TRBV19 to TRBJ2-2; D not resolved. The CDR3 totals 13 residues. V was cut by 10 bases and J by 0 bases, with 9 bases left in between. Germline V gives CDR1 LNHDA, CDR2 SQIVND (reference sequence). The CDR3 DNA follows: TGTGCCATTCACACCCCGAACACCGGGGAGCTGTTTTTT. It specifies CAIHTPNTGELFF.

The rearrangement links TRBV14 to TRBJ2-7, with D possibly TRBD2 on 5 matching bases. Germline values: CDR1 SGHDN, CDR2 FVKESK. The ends were cut back, 4 bases at V and 6 bases at J, with 10 bases in the middle. CDR3 length equals 12 residues. CDR3 in amino acids: CASSPTSGEQYF. DNA for the CDR3: TGTGCCAGCAGCCCAACTAGTGGCGAGCAGTACTTC. Full variable domain (missing parts from reference TRBV14 and TRBJ2-7): EAGVTQFPSHSVIEKGQTVTLRCDPISGHDNLYWYRRVMGKEIKFLLHFVKESKQDESGMPNNRFLAERTGGTYSTLKVQPAELEDSGVYFCASSPTSGEQYFGPGTRLTVT.

The gene calls are TRBV4-3 and TRBJ2-3, with 10 bases lining up with TRBD2. After removal of 1 base from V and 2 bases from J, the junction contained 12 bases not matched to a gene. Germline V lookup: CDR1 LGHNA, CDR2 YSLEER. The CDR3 is 19 residues long. CDR3 in DNA: TGCGCCAGCAGCCAAGGGGGTAGCGGGGGGACGACCACCACAGATACGCAGTATTTT. Encoded protein: CASSQGGSGGTTTTDTQYF.

For this clone: One end of the junction does not line up with germline, which may come from a read error. This sequence joins TRBV14 and TRBJ2-7, with a weak D call TRBD2 (5 bases). The germline V gene has CDR1 SGHDN and CDR2 FVKESK. This CDR3 is built from 13 residues. CDR3 in amino acids: CASSLTGIGLLSF. The CDR3 DNA is TGTGCCAGCAGCCTCACGGGAATCGGGCTTCTCTCCTTC.

The chain combines TRBV5-6 with TRBJ1-2, with 8 bases aligning to TRBD1. Losses at the gene ends were 0 bases for V and 4 bases for J; bases not matched to a gene: 8. CDR1 SGHDT and CDR2 YYEEEE come from the germline V gene. The CDR3 runs 16 residues. The CDR3 loop is CASSLARGDRIYGYTF. CDR3 DNA sequence: TGTGCCAGCAGCTTGGCTCGAGGGGACAGGATCTATGGCTACACCTTC.

The chain combines TRBV5-4 with TRBJ2-5; weak D call: TRBD1 (5 bases). Germline V gives CDR1 SGHNT, CDR2 YYREEE (reference sequence). The length of the CDR3 is 14 residues. Deletions cut 4 bases from V and 5 bases from J, with 15 bases between. This chain's CDR3 is CASSPSLAGETQYF. DNA of the CDR3: TGTGCCAGCAGCCCCTCTCTCGCAGGGGAGACCCAGTACTTC.

This clone was found once. This chain uses TRBV2 with TRBJ2-1, with D uncertain. This CDR3 region has 12 residues. V lost 6 bases, J lost 5 bases, and 8 bases lay in between. Germline V gene sequence: CDR1 SNHLY, CDR2 FYNNEI. CDR3 DNA: TGTGCCAGCAGCTTTGGAGACAATGAGCAGTTCTTC. Translated, it gives CASSFGDNEQFF.

This sequence joins TRBV5-1 and TRBJ2-3; 9 bases align to TRBD1. Germline CDR1 SGHRS, CDR2 YFSETQ. V dropped 5 bases and J dropped 1; count of bases not matched to a gene: 5. This CDR3 has 15 residues. CDR3 sequence (DNA): TGCGCCAGCAGGTGGACAGGGGAGGGCACAGATACGCAGTATTTT. Translation gives CASRWTGEGTDTQYF. Complete variable domain (other parts from reference TRBV5-1 and TRBJ2-3): KAGVTQTPRYLIKTRGQQVTLSCSPISGHRSVSWYQQTPGQGLQFLFEYFSETQRNKGNFPGRFSGRQFSNSRSEMNVSTLELGDSALYLCASRWTGEGTDTQYFGPGTRLTVL.

Written as DNA, the CDR3 is TGCAGCGTTGAAGGGGTTTGGGGACAGGGGGAGGGTGAGCAGTTCTTC. This codes for CSVEGVWGQGEGEQFF. The chain is built from TRBV29-1 and TRBJ2-1; the match to TRBD1 covers 11 bases. V shed 1 base and J 9 bases; nucleotides not matched to a gene: 11. The CDR3 contains 16 residues. The germline gives CDR1 SQVTM, CDR2 ANQGSEA.

The genes are TRBV4-3 and TRBJ2-1; D ambiguous. Germline V lookup: CDR1 LGHNA, CDR2 YSLEER. Deletions cut 0 bases from V and 1 base from J, with 13 bases between. CDR3 size: 17 residues. CDR3 bases: TGCGCCAGCAGCCAAGACCCCCCAGGTGCATCCTACAATGAGCAGTTCTTC. Its protein is CASSQDPPGASYNEQFF.

The V gene is TRBV5-4, the J gene TRBJ2-1, with 11 bases aligning to TRBD2. The CDR3 length is 15 residues. V lost 9 bases, J lost 0 bases, and 5 bases stayed unmatched. The V gene's germline CDR1 is SGHNT and CDR2 YYREEE (reference sequence). The CDR3 sequence: CATLAGGSSYNEQFF. The CDR3 DNA reads as TGTGCCACCTTAGCGGGGGGGAGCTCCTACAATGAGCAGTTCTTC.

The chain recombines TRBV6-5 with TRBJ2-2; 9 bases map to TRBD2. Per the germline V gene, CDR1 is MNHEY and CDR2 is SVGAGI. After removal of 6 bases from V and 7 bases from J, the junction contained 6 bases not matched to a gene. CDR3 size: 14 residues. The CDR3 protein is CASSQGLAHGELFF. As DNA, the CDR3 is TGTGCCAGCAGCCAGGGACTAGCTCACGGGGAGCTGTTTTTT.

As to this clone: Other DNA sequences within the sample encode an identical CDR3. CDR3 sequence (DNA): TGTGCCATTGGGACGGGAGATAGCAATCAGCCCCAGCATTTT. Protein product: CAIGTGDSNQPQHF. This chain links TRBV10-3 with TRBJ1-5; D perhaps matches TRBD1 (5 bases). Germline-derived CDR1 and CDR2 are ENHRY and SYGVKD. The germline V and J ends were trimmed by 9 bases and 0 bases, with 12 bases remaining between them. The CDR3 has 14 amino acids.

The CDR3: CASRQVTDTQYF. The CDR3, as DNA: TGTGCCAGCAGGCAGGTCACAGATACGCAGTATTTT. The chain uses TRBV2 and TRBJ2-3; D remains ambiguous. This CDR3 is built from 12 residues. Germline V gene sequence: CDR1 SNHLY, CDR2 FYNNEI. Trimming took 6 bases from V and 2 from J, leaving 6 bases between them.

The V call is TRBV10-3, the J call TRBJ2-7; the match to TRBD2 covers 13 bases. The junction had 6 bases not matched to a gene; V was cut back by 5 bases and J by 2 bases. Germline V CDR1 and CDR2: ENHRY, SYGVKD. This CDR3 has 16 amino acids. This CDR3 reads CAISTGTSGNAYEQYF. As DNA, the CDR3 is TGTGCCATCAGTACCGGGACTAGCGGGAACGCCTACGAGCAGTACTTC.

The V gene is TRBV4-3, the J gene TRBJ1-5; D unclear. V lost 3 bases, J lost 3 bases, and 12 bases lay in between. The germline gives CDR1 LGHNA, CDR2 YSLEER. This CDR3 has 15 residues. As DNA, the CDR3 is TGCGCCAGCAGCCAGGATACCGGGTCCAATCAGCCCCAGCATTTT. It specifies CASSQDTGSNQPQHF.

Only a few counts were recorded for this clone. The genes are TRBV6-5 and TRBJ2-7, with a tentative D call TRBD2 (5 bases). The germline V gene has CDR1 MNHEY and CDR2 SVGAGI. This CDR3 spans 14 amino acids. V shed 0 bases and J shed 2 bases, with 8 bases lying between them. The CDR3 nucleotides read TGTGCCAGCAGTTACTCGCGGGTTACCTACGAGCAGTACTTC. Its protein is CASSYSRVTYEQYF.